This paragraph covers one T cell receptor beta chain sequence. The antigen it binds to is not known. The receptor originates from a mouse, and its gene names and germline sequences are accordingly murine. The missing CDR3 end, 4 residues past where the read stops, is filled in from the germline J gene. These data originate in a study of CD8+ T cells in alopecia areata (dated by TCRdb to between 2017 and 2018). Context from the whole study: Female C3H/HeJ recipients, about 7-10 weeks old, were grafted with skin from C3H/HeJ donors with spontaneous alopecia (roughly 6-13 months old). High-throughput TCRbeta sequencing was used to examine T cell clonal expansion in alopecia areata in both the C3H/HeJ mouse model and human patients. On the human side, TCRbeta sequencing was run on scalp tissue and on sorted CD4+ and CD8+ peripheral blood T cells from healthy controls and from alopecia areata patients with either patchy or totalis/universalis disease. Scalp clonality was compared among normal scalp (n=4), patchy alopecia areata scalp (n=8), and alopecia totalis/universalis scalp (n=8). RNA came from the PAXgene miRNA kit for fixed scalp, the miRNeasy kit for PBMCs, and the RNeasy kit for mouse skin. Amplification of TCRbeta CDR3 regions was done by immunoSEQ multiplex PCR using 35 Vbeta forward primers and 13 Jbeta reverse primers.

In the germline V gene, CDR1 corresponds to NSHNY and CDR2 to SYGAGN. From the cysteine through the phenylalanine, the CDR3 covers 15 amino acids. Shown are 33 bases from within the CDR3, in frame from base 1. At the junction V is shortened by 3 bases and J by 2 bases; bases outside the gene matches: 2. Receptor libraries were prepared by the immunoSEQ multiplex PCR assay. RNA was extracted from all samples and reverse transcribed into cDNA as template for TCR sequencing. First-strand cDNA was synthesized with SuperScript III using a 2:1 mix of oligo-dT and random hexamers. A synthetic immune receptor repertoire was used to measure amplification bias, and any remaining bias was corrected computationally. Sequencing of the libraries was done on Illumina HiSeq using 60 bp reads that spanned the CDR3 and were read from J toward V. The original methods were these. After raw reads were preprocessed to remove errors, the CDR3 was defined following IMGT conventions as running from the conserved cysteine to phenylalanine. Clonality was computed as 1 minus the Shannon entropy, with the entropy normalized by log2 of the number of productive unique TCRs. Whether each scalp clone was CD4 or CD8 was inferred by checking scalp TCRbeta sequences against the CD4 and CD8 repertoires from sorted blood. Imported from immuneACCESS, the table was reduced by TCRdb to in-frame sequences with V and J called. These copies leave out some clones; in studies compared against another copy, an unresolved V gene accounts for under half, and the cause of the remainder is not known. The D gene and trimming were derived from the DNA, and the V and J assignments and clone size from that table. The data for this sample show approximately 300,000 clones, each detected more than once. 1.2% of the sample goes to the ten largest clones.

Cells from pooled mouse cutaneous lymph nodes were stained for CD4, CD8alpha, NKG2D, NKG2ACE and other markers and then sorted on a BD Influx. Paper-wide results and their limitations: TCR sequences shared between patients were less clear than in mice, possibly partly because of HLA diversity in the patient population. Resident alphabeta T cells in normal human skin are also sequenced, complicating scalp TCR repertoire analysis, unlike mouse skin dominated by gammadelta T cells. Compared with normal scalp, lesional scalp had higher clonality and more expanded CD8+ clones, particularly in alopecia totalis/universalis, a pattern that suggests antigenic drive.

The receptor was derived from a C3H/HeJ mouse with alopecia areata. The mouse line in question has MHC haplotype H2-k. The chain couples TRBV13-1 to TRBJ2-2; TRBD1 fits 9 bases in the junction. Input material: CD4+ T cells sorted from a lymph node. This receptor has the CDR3 CASSVGTGNTGQLYF. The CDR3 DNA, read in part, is TGTGCCAGCAGTGTCGGGACAGGGAACACCGGG.